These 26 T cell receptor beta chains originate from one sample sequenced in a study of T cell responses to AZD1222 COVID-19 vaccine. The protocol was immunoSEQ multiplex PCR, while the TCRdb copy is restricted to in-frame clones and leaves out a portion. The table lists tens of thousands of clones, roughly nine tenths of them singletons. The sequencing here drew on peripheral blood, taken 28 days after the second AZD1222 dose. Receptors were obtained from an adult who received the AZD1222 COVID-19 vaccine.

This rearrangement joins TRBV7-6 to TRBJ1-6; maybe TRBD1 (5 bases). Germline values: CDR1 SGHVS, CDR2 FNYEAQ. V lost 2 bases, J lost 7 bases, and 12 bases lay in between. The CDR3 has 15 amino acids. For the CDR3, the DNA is TGTGCCAGCAGCTTACGGGGAGGGGTAAATTCACCCCTCCACTTT. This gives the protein CASSLRGGVNSPLHF.

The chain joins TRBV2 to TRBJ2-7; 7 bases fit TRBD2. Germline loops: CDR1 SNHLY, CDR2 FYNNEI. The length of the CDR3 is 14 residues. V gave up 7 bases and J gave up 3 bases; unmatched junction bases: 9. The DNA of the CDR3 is TGTGCCAGCATCGCGGGGGACCGCCGCTACGAGCAGTACTTC. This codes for CASIAGDRRYEQYF.

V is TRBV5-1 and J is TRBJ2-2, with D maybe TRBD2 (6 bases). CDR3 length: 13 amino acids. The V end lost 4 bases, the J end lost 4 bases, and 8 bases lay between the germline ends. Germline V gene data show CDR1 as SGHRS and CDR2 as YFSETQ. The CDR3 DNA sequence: TGCGCCAGCAGCCGGGGAGGCACCGGGGAGCTGTTTTTT. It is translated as CASSRGGTGELFF.

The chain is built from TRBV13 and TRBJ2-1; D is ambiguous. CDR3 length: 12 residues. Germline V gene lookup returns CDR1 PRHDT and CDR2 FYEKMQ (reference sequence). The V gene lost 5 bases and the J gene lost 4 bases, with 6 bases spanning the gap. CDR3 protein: CASSARYNEQFF. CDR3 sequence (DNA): TGTGCCAGCAGCGCGAGATACAATGAGCAGTTCTTC.

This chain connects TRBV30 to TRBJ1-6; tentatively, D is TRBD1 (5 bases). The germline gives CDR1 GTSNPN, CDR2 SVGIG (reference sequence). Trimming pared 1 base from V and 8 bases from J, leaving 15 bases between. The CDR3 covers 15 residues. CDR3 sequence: CAWSAQVSNYSPLHF. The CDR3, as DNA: TGTGCCTGGAGTGCACAGGTATCAAACTATTCACCCCTCCACTTT.

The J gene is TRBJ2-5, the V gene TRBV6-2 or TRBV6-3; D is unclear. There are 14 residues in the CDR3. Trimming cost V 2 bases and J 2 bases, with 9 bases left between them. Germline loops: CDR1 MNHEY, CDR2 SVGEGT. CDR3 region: CASSYPPVQETQYF. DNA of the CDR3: TGTGCCAGCAGTTACCCCCCGGTTCAAGAGACCCAGTACTTC.

The CDR3 sequence: CASSLDGTKNSPLHF. Written as DNA, the CDR3 is TGTGCCAGCAGCTTGGACGGGACAAAGAATTCACCCCTCCACTTT. The rearrangement uses TRBV5-4 and TRBJ1-6; TRBD1 is a possible D gene (6 bases). Trimming removed 0 bases from V and 7 bases from J, with 11 bases in between. CDR3 length equals 15 residues. Germline V gives CDR1 SGHNT, CDR2 YYREEE (reference sequence).

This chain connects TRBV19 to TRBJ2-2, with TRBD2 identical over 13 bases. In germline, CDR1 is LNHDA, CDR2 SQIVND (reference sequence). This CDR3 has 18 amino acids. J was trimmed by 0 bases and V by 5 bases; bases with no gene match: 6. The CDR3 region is CASSPRLAGGTNTGELFF. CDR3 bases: TGTGCCAGTAGTCCGCGACTAGCGGGGGGCACGAACACCGGGGAGCTGTTTTTT.

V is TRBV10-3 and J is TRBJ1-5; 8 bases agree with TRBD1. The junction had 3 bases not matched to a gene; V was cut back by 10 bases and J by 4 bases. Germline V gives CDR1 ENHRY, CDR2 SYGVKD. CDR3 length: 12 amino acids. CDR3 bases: TGTGCCACTCGGACAGGGAATCAGCCCCAGCATTTT. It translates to CATRTGNQPQHF.

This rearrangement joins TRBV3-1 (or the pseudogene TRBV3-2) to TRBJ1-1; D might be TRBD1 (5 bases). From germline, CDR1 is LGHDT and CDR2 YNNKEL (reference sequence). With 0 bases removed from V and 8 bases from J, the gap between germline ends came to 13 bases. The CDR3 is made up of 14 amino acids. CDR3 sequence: CASSQEGYGGEAFF. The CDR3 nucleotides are TGTGCCAGCAGCCAAGAAGGGTACGGGGGAGAAGCTTTCTTT.

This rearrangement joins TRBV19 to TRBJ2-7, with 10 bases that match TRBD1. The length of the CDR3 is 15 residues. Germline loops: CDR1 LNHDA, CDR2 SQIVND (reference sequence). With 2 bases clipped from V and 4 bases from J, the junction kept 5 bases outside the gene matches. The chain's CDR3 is CASSITGTGEYEQYF. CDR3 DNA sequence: TGTGCCAGTAGTATAACCGGGACAGGGGAATACGAGCAGTACTTC.

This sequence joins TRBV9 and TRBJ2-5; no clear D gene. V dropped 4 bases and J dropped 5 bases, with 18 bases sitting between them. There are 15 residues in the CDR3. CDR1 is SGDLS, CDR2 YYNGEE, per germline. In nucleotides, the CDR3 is TGTGCCAGCAGCATCGGACCCAGGTCCTTGGAGACCCAGTACTTC. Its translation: CASSIGPRSLETQYF.

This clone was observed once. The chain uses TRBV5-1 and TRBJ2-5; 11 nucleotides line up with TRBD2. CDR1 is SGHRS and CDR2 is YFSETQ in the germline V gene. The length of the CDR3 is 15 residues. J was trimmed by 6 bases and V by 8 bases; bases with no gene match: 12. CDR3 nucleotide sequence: TGCGCCAGGGAGGGAGTAGCGGGGGGGCGCAAGACCCAGTACTTC. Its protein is CAREGVAGGRKTQYF.

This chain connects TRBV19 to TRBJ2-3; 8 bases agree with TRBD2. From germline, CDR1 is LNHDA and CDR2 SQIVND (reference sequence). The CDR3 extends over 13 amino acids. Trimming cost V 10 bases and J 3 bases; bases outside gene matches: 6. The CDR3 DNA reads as TGTGCCACACAGGCTAGCGGGACAGATACGCAGTATTTT. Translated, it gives CATQASGTDTQYF.

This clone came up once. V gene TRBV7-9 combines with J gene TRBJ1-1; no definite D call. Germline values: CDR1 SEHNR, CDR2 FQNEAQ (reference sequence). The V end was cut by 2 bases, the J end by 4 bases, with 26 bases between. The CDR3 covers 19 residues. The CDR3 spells CASSLLVPRTEFRGTEAFF. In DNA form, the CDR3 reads TGTGCCAGCAGCTTATTGGTCCCCCGGACCGAATTTAGAGGCACTGAAGCTTTCTTT. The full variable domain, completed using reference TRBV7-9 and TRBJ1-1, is DTGVSQNPRHKITKRGQNVTFRCDPISEHNRLYWYRQTLGQGPEFLTYFQNEAQLEKSRLLSDRFSAERPKGSFSTLEIQRTEQGDSAMYLCASSLLVPRTEFRGTEAFFGQGTRLTVV.

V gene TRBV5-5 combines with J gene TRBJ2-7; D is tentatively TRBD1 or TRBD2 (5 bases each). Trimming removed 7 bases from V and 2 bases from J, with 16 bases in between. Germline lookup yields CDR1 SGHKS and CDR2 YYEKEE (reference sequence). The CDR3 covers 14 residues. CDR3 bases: TGTGCCAGCGCCGTATATCAGGGACCCTACGAGCAGTACTTC. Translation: CASAVYQGPYEQYF.

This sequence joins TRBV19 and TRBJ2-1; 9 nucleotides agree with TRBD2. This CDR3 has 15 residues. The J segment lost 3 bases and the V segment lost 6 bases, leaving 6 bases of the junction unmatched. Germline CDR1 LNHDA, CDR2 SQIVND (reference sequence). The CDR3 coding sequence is TGTGCCAGTAGCTATCAGCGGGGGGTCTACAATGAGCAGTTCTTC. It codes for CASSYQRGVYNEQFF.

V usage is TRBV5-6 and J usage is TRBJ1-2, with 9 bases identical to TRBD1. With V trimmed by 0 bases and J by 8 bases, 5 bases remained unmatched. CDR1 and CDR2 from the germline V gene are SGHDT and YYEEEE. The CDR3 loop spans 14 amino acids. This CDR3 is CASSLAGTGLGYTF. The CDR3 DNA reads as TGTGCCAGCAGCTTGGCGGGGACAGGGTTGGGCTACACCTTC. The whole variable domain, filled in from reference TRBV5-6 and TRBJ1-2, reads DAGVTQSPTHLIKTRGQQVTLRCSPKSGHDTVSWYQQALGQGPQFIFQYYEEEERQRGNFPDRFSGHQFPNYSSELNVNALLLGDSALYLCASSLAGTGLGYTFGSGTRLTVV.

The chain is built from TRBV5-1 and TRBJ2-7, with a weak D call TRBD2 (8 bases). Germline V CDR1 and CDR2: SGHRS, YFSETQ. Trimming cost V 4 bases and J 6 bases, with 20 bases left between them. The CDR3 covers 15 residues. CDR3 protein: CASSRGGQLLREQYF. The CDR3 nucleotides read TGCGCCAGCAGCCGGGGGGGACAGCTCCTACGCGAGCAGTACTTC.

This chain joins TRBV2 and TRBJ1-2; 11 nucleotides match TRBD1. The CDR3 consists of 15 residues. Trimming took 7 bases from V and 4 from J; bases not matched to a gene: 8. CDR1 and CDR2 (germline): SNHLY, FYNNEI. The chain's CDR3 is CASTPGQGVFYGYTF. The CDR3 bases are TGTGCCAGCACCCCGGGACAGGGGGTTTTCTATGGCTACACCTTC.

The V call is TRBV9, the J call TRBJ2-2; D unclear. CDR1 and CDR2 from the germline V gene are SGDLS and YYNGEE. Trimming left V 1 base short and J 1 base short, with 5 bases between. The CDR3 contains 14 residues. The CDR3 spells CASSVLENTGELFF. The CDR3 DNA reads TGTGCCAGCAGCGTACTAGAGAACACCGGGGAGCTGTTTTTT.

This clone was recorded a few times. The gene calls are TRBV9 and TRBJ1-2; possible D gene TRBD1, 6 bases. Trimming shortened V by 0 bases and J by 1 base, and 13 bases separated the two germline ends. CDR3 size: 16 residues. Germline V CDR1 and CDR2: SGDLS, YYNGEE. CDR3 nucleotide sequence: TGTGCCAGCAGCGTAGACGATAGGGGGGTTAACTATGGCTACACCTTC. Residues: CASSVDDRGVNYGYTF.

CDR3 sequence (DNA): TGTGCCAGCAGACTCAACAGGGGGACCACTGAAGCTTTCTTT. Protein product: CASRLNRGTTEAFF. The chain recombines TRBV11-2 with TRBJ1-1; 8 bases fit TRBD1. Unmatched junction bases numbered 7, after V lost 6 bases and J lost 4 bases. The germline gives CDR1 SGHAT, CDR2 FQNNGV. This CDR3 has 14 amino acids.

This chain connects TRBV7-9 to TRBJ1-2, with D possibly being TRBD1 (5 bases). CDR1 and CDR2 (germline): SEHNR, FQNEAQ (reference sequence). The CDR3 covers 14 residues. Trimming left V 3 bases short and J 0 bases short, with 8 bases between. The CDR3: CASSLGGANYGYTF. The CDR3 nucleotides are TGTGCCAGCAGCTTGGGGGGAGCTAACTATGGCTACACCTTC.

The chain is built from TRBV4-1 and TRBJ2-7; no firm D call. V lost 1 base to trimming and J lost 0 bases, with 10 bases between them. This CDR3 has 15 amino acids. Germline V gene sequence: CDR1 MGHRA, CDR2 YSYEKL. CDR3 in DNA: TGCGCCAGCAGCCAAGGTGGCGGTAACTCCTACGAGCAGTACTTC. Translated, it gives CASSQGGGNSYEQYF.

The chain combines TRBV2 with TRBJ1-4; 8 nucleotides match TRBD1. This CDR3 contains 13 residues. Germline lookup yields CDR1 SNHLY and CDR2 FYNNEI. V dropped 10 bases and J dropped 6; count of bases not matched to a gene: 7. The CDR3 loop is CATTGTGDEKLFF. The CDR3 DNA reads TGTGCCACAACCGGGACAGGAGATGAAAAACTGTTTTTT.